A single sample is the source of the 32 T cell receptor beta chains below, sequenced in a study of molecular identifiers for immune sequencing clone quantification. TCRdb recomputed calls from the PCR reads with MiXCR, one row per CDR3 protein. Of some 590,000 distinct CDR3 sequences in the sample, 25% were seen once. The sequenced sample consisted of naive CD8+ T cells from blood, with Jurkat cell RNA spiked in. The subset: FACS-sorted CD8+CD4-CCR7+CD45RA+ naive T cells. The receptor source for this set is a human donor in good health. Some libraries in this study had Jurkat cell RNA spiked in.

In its sample, this clonotype was seen many times. This chain links TRBV27 with TRBJ1-5; D unresolved. V dropped 5 bases and J dropped 0 bases, with 8 bases sitting between them. CDR1 and CDR2 from the germline V gene are MNHEY and SMNVEV (reference sequence). There are 14 residues in the CDR3. The CDR3 loop is CASSPVYSNQPQHF. CDR3 nucleotides: TGTGCCAGCAGTCCAGTGTATAGCAATCAGCCCCAGCATTTT.

Concerning this clonotype itself: This may be a read error, as it is one base from a much larger clone. This chain uses TRBV5-6 with TRBJ2-5; D may be TRBD1 (5 bases). There are 14 residues in the CDR3. Per the germline V gene, CDR1 is SGHDT and CDR2 is YYEEEE. V was shortened by 1 base and J by 2 bases, with 9 bases between the two germline ends. CDR3 sequence (DNA): TGTGCCAGCAGCTTGAAGGGGCTACAAGAGACCCAGTACTTC. It encodes CASSLKGLQETQYF.

V is TRBV28 and J is TRBJ1-1; D gene unclear. There are 20 residues in the CDR3. The V gene's germline CDR1 is MDHEN and CDR2 SYDVKM. V shed 5 bases and J shed 1 base, with 29 bases lying between them. CDR3 nucleotide sequence: TGTGCCAGCAGTCCTTTTTCCCTCATGGGGAGGGCGTGGGAGAACACTGAAGCTTTCTTT. This encodes CASSPFSLMGRAWENTEAFF.

This clonotype was counted many times. The J gene is TRBJ1-1, the V gene TRBV4-1; D is undetermined. The V and J ends lost 0 bases and 7 bases respectively, with 9 bases between them. The CDR3 runs to 13 residues. Germline values: CDR1 MGHRA, CDR2 YSYEKL. Here the CDR3 reads CASSQENLLEAFF. The DNA of the CDR3 is TGCGCCAGCAGCCAAGAAAACTTACTTGAAGCTTTCTTT.

This clonotype occurred many times. The chain couples TRBV4-1 to TRBJ1-1; D gene unclear. The germline gives CDR1 MGHRA, CDR2 YSYEKL. V gave up 0 bases and J gave up 7 bases, with 9 bases separating them. The CDR3 has 13 amino acids. The CDR3 nucleotides are TGCGCCAGCAGCCAAGATTTACAGCTTGAAGCTTTCTTT. It codes for CASSQDLQLEAFF.

This clonotype turned up a few times. V gene TRBV5-8 combines with J gene TRBJ2-7, with unresolved D. V was trimmed by 4 bases and J by 3 bases, leaving 11 bases between them. The CDR3 length is 13 residues. Germline V gives CDR1 SGHTS, CDR2 YDEGEE. CDR3 region: CASSPDNNYEQYF. CDR3 DNA: TGTGCCAGCAGCCCTGACAACAACTACGAGCAGTACTTC.

This clonotype was found many times. This rearrangement joins TRBV4-2 to TRBJ1-5; D is ambiguous. From germline, CDR1 is LGHNA and CDR2 YNFKEQ. This CDR3 region has 15 residues. V was cut by 4 bases and J by 0 bases, with 10 bases left in between. CDR3 sequence: CASSPVVDSNQPQHF. The CDR3, as DNA: TGTGCCAGCAGCCCGGTTGTTGATAGCAATCAGCCCCAGCATTTT.

This clonotype was counted a few times. This chain connects TRBV15 to TRBJ2-7; weak D call: TRBD1 (6 bases). There are 14 residues in the CDR3. The V gene's germline CDR1 is LNHNV and CDR2 YYDKDF (reference sequence). Trimming shortened V by 3 bases and J by 4 bases, and 13 bases separated the two germline ends. CDR3 sequence (DNA): TGTGCCACCAGCAGGGACCTGAGGGGGTACGAGCAGTACTTC. This sequence encodes CATSRDLRGYEQYF.

The V call is TRBV4-2, the J call TRBJ1-1; D not certain. Germline CDR1 reads LGHNA; CDR2 reads YNFKEQ. V was trimmed by 0 bases and J by 1 base, leaving 9 bases between them. This CDR3 region has 15 residues. CDR3 in amino acids: CASSQDRTRNTEAFF. CDR3 bases: TGTGCCAGCAGCCAAGATCGGACGAGGAACACTGAAGCTTTCTTT.

This clonotype has ten or more counts. The chain joins TRBV3-1 to TRBJ2-7; unclear D gene. Trimming cost V 4 bases and J 3 bases, with 10 bases left between them. The CDR3 sequence is 13 residues long. The germline V gene encodes CDR1 LGHDT and CDR2 YNNKEL (reference sequence). CDR3 bases: TGTGCCAGCAGCCCGTCTCGAGTCTACGAGCAGTACTTC. This encodes CASSPSRVYEQYF.

Regarding this clonotype: A much bigger clone sits one base away, suggesting this may be a read error. The chain employs TRBV2 and TRBJ2-7; D is possibly TRBD1 or TRBD2 (5 bases each). The germline V gene has CDR1 SNHLY and CDR2 FYNNEI. The V end lost 7 bases, the J end lost 2 bases, and 15 bases lay between the germline ends. The CDR3 runs to 14 residues. CDR3 sequence reads: CASIEGTGPYEQYF. The CDR3 coding sequence is TGTGCCAGCATCGAAGGAACGGGGCCCTACGAGCAGTACTTC.

This clonotype has more than one count but fewer than ten. This chain uses TRBV29-1 with TRBJ1-2; D not resolved. Germline CDR1 SQVTM, CDR2 ANQGSEA. The germline V and J ends were trimmed by 2 bases and 5 bases, with 6 bases remaining between them. This CDR3 region has 11 residues. The CDR3 bases are TGCAGCGTTGAAATGGGGTATGGCTACACCTTC. It yields the protein CSVEMGYGYTF. The whole variable domain, filled in from reference TRBV29-1 and TRBJ1-2, reads SAVISQKPSRDICQRGTSLTIQCQVDSQVTMMFWYRQQPGQSLTLIATANQGSEATYESGFVIDKFPISRPNLTFSTLTVSNMSPEDSSIYLCSVEMGYGYTFGSGTRLTVV.

This chain uses TRBV6-2 or TRBV6-3 with TRBJ2-3; 8 positions agree with TRBD1. The CDR3 totals 13 residues. The germline CDR1 and CDR2 sequences are MNHEY and SVGEGT. V lost 6 bases, J lost 4 bases, and 3 bases stayed unmatched. The CDR3 is CASRDRAPDTQYF. CDR3 DNA: TGTGCCAGCAGGGACAGGGCCCCAGATACGCAGTATTTT.

V gene TRBV5-1 combines with J gene TRBJ1-1; D is uncertain. Germline CDR1 and CDR2: SGHRS and YFSETQ. This CDR3 spans 16 amino acids. CDR3 region: CAISLVSVGVGTEAFF. Written as DNA, the CDR3 is TGCGCAATCAGCTTGGTAAGCGTGGGCGTCGGCACTGAAGCTTTCTTT.

This rearrangement joins TRBV2 to TRBJ2-7; D is ambiguous. Germline V lookup: CDR1 SNHLY, CDR2 FYNNEI. Trimming took 1 base from V and 2 from J, leaving 12 bases between them. The CDR3 is 15 amino acids. CDR3 sequence: CASSEDFQFAYEQYF. The CDR3 nucleotides read TGTGCCAGCAGTGAAGACTTTCAGTTCGCCTACGAGCAGTACTTC. Drawing the rest from reference TRBV2 and TRBJ2-7, the complete variable domain is EPEVTQTPSHQVTQMGQEVILRCVPISNHLYFYWYRQILGQKVEFLVSFYNNEISEKSEIFDDQFSVERPDGSNFTLKIRSTKLEDSAMYFCASSEDFQFAYEQYFGPGTRLTVT.

This clonotype was detected many times. The chain is built from TRBV29-1 and TRBJ1-4; tentatively, D is TRBD1 (6 bases). CDR1 SQVTM and CDR2 ANQGSEA come from the germline V gene. The CDR3 covers 14 residues. V lost 2 bases to trimming and J lost 7 bases, with 14 bases between them. Here the CDR3 reads CSVESVRGGEKLFF. CDR3 sequence (DNA): TGCAGCGTTGAATCGGTCAGGGGTGGTGAAAAACTGTTTTTT.

This clonotype has only a few counts. The chain links TRBV20-1 to TRBJ2-3; 7 nucleotides agree with TRBD1. V was pared by 3 bases and J by 5 bases, with 11 bases of the junction left unmatched. This CDR3 is built from 15 residues. The germline CDR1 and CDR2 sequences are DFQATT and SNEGSKA (reference sequence). The CDR3 DNA is TGCAGTGCTAGTCGGGACAGACAGGGTGGAGATACGCAGTATTTT. Encoded protein: CSASRDRQGGDTQYF.

Ten or more counts support this clonotype. This sequence joins TRBV25-1 and TRBJ1-1; TRBD1 agrees at 9 bases. J was trimmed by 4 bases and V by 6 bases; bases with no gene match: 3. The CDR3 loop spans 13 amino acids. Germline V gene data show CDR1 as MGHDK and CDR2 as SYGVNS. The CDR3 DNA reads TGTGCCAGCAGGTTGGACAGGGGCACTGAAGCTTTCTTT. Amino acids: CASRLDRGTEAFF.

The V call is TRBV27, the J call TRBJ2-7, with D possibly TRBD2 on 6 matching bases. Germline V gene lookup returns CDR1 MNHEY and CDR2 SMNVEV (reference sequence). Trimming cost V 0 bases and J 4 bases, with 13 bases left between them. CDR3 length: 15 residues. In DNA form, the CDR3 reads TGTGCCAGCAGTTTATCGGGGAGGCCGGCATACGAGCAGTACTTC. Encoded protein: CASSLSGRPAYEQYF.

This clonotype was detected many times. V is TRBV12-5 and J is TRBJ2-3; D gene ambiguous. The CDR3 is 14 amino acids. The V end was cut by 8 bases, the J end by 2 bases, with 14 bases between. Germline V gives CDR1 LGHNT, CDR2 FRNRAP. Written as DNA, the CDR3 is TGTGCTAGTAACAAAGGGTTAATCACAGATACGCAGTATTTT. Translating it yields CASNKGLITDTQYF.

The chain uses TRBV30 and TRBJ2-7, with 8 bases fitting TRBD2. Germline loops: CDR1 GTSNPN, CDR2 SVGIG (reference sequence). The V gene end was trimmed by 1 base and the J gene end by 5 bases; junction bases not matched to a gene: 7. This CDR3 comprises 14 residues. The CDR3: CAWSGPPGGDEQYF. DNA for the CDR3: TGTGCCTGGAGTGGACCGCCGGGAGGGGACGAGCAGTACTTC.

On this clonotype itself: This may stem from a read error, because a much larger clone lies one nucleotide away. The CDR3 protein is CASSYLTSGANEQFF. Here the CDR3 DNA reads TGTGCCAGCAGCTACCTGACTAGCGGGGCCAATGAGCAGTTCTTC. The V gene is TRBV11-2, the J gene TRBJ2-1; 11 bases are a match to TRBD2. This CDR3 contains 15 residues. Germline assignment: CDR1 SGHAT and CDR2 FQNNGV. The V gene end was trimmed by 4 bases and the J gene end by 6 bases; junction bases not matched to a gene: 5.

This clonotype was recorded at least ten times. The gene calls are TRBV2 and TRBJ2-1; D may correspond to TRBD1 or TRBD2 (5 bases each). Trimming cost V 3 bases and J 7 bases, with 19 bases left between them. CDR1 and CDR2 from the germline V gene are SNHLY and FYNNEI. The CDR3 is 16 amino acids. The CDR3 DNA sequence: TGTGCCAGCAGTGAGGGGCCGGGGTCACCTGGGAATGAGCAGTTCTTC. Residues: CASSEGPGSPGNEQFF.

At least ten counts were recorded for this clonotype. This chain connects TRBV28 to TRBJ2-4, with D possibly being TRBD1 or TRBD2 (5 bases each). V was clipped by 3 bases and J by 0 bases, with 9 bases between them. The CDR3 is made up of 15 amino acids. The germline gives CDR1 MDHEN, CDR2 SYDVKM. The CDR3: CASSFRGVAKNIQYF. In DNA, the CDR3 is TGTGCCAGCAGTTTTCGGGGCGTAGCCAAAAACATTCAGTACTTC.

This clonotype turned up a few times. CDR3 sequence reads: CASSIWGDTQYF. The CDR3 bases are TGTGCCAGTAGTATTTGGGGGGATACGCAGTATTTT. The rearrangement joins TRBV19 to TRBJ2-3; D could derive from TRBD1 or TRBD2 (5 bases each). Germline V CDR1 and CDR2: LNHDA, SQIVND (reference sequence). Deletions cut 3 bases from V and 6 bases from J, with 7 bases between. The CDR3 runs to 12 residues.

The genes are TRBV7-9 and TRBJ2-1; 9 bases map to TRBD2. V shed 5 bases and J 5 bases; nucleotides not matched to a gene: 10. CDR1 is SEHNR and CDR2 is FQNEAQ in the germline V gene (reference sequence). CDR3 length: 16 residues. The CDR3 region is CASSNLLAGKNNEQFF. The CDR3 DNA follows: TGTGCCAGCAGCAACCTTCTAGCGGGGAAGAACAATGAGCAGTTCTTC.

The rearrangement links TRBV6-5 to TRBJ1-1; D ambiguous. The germline V gene has CDR1 MNHEY and CDR2 SVGAGI. Trimming took off 4 bases at V and 5 bases at J, with 11 bases between the two ends. CDR3 length equals 13 residues. CDR3 DNA sequence: TGTGCCAGCAGTTCGGAGGTGGGTACTGAAGCTTTCTTT. Translating gives CASSSEVGTEAFF.

This rearrangement joins TRBV7-9 to TRBJ2-2; TRBD2 agrees at 7 bases. Germline trimming cut 5 bases from V and 6 bases from J; bases unmatched to any gene: 3. This CDR3 has 13 residues. The V gene's germline CDR1 is SEHNR and CDR2 FQNEAQ (reference sequence). The CDR3 sequence is CASSALAPGELFF. CDR3 nucleotides: TGTGCCAGCAGCGCACTAGCGCCCGGGGAGCTGTTTTTT.

This clonotype was counted many times. The genes are TRBV27 and TRBJ2-6; possibly TRBD1 for D (6 bases). Trimming removed 2 bases from V and 11 bases from J, with 13 bases in between. The CDR3 is made up of 14 amino acids. CDR1 is MNHEY, CDR2 SMNVEV, per germline (reference sequence). CDR3 DNA sequence: TGTGCCAGCAGTTTAGCCACAGGGTTTCACGTCCTGACTTTC. Encoded protein: CASSLATGFHVLTF.

The table lists this clonotype with many counts. The CDR3 is CASSFTKGRTDTQYF. The CDR3 DNA reads TGTGCCAGCAGTTTTACGAAGGGGCGCACAGATACGCAGTATTTT. This sequence joins TRBV12-3 or TRBV12-4 and TRBJ2-3; weak D call: TRBD1 (5 bases). This CDR3 comprises 15 residues. The germline V and J ends were trimmed by 3 bases and 1 base, with 11 bases remaining between them.

The chain couples TRBV7-3 to TRBJ2-3; weak D call: TRBD2 (7 bases). This CDR3 is 16 amino acids long. The V end was cut by 5 bases, the J end by 6 bases, with 21 bases between. The germline V gene encodes CDR1 SGHTA and CDR2 FQGTGA. DNA of the CDR3: TGTGCCAGCAGCCCCCTAGGGGGGGGGGCCCTGGATACGCAGTATTTT. This translates into CASSPLGGGALDTQYF.

This sequence joins TRBV4-1 and TRBJ2-7; D is uncertain. The germline V gene encodes CDR1 MGHRA and CDR2 YSYEKL. The CDR3 has 16 residues. V lost 0 bases, J lost 1 base, and 13 bases lay in between. The CDR3 region has the DNA TGCGCCAGCAGCCAAGAGGACCGGATATCTTCCTACGAGCAGTACTTC. Translating gives CASSQEDRISSYEQYF.